This passage covers 27 T cell receptor beta chains from one sample sequenced in a study of blood T cells in healthy people across ages. It was with a sample-barcoded 5' primer and a J-beta primer mix that a second PCR of about 7 to 12 cycles was run. TCRdb ran MiXCR on the 5' RACE reads and lists one entry per CDR3 protein. In the table there are over a million distinct CDR3 sequences, approximately 63% of which are singletons. The specimen was blood. The origin of the receptors is a man aged 18 to 35 in good health.

In its sample, this clonotype was seen a few times. This chain links TRBV7-9 with TRBJ2-7, with 9 bases identical to TRBD1. CDR3 length: 12 residues. Germline trimming cut 5 bases from V and 5 bases from J; bases unmatched to any gene: 1. Germline V gene sequence: CDR1 SEHNR, CDR2 FQNEAQ (reference sequence). CDR3 in DNA: TGTGCCAGCAGCGGGACAGGGAACGAGCAGTACTTC. Translation: CASSGTGNEQYF.

The gene calls are TRBV10-3 and TRBJ2-4; D gene unclear. Germline-derived CDR1 and CDR2 are ENHRY and SYGVKD. V lost 10 bases and J 0 bases, leaving 13 bases between the germline ends. This CDR3 contains 14 residues. In DNA form, the CDR3 reads TGTGCCACTCTCCTGGCCCTAGCCAAAAACATTCAGTACTTC. It specifies CATLLALAKNIQYF.

This chain connects TRBV20-1 to TRBJ1-6; D might be TRBD1 (6 bases). V lost 2 bases and J lost 10, with 12 bases in between. Germline V gives CDR1 DFQATT, CDR2 SNEGSKA (reference sequence). This CDR3 comprises 13 residues. The CDR3, as DNA: TGCAGTGCTAGATCAGGGGCTGGCTCACCCCTCCACTTT. Translating it yields CSARSGAGSPLHF.

This chain connects TRBV21-1 to TRBJ2-7; TRBD1 was called by the table and not checked on the DNA. TRBV21-1 is classified as a pseudogene. There are 15 residues in the CDR3. The DNA for the CDR3 is TGTGCCAGCAGAGGTGGGAACGATCCCCTCTACGAGCAGTACTTC. It is translated as CASRGGNDPLYEQYF.

V gene TRBV12-3 or TRBV12-4 combines with J gene TRBJ2-1; TRBD2 aligns across 10 bases. The CDR3 runs to 16 residues. J gave up 2 bases and V 6 bases, and 7 bases lay outside the gene matches. CDR3 DNA sequence: TGTGCCAGCAGCCCGACTAGCGGGCCTCCCTACAATGAGCAGTTCTTC. Translation: CASSPTSGPPYNEQFF.

The chain has TRBV29-1 and TRBJ2-3; TRBD2 aligns across 7 bases. V gave up 0 bases and J gave up 8 bases; unmatched junction bases: 20. The CDR3 is 18 residues long. Germline V gives CDR1 SQVTM, CDR2 ANQGSEA. The CDR3 is CSVEDQEPLAVLRRTQYF. CDR3 coding DNA: TGCAGCGTTGAAGATCAAGAACCCCTAGCGGTACTTCGGCGTACGCAGTATTTT.

This clonotype appeared a few times. The V call is TRBV29-1, the J call TRBJ2-1; D is perhaps TRBD2 (6 bases). The CDR3 is 11 amino acids. Trimming pared 3 bases from V and 10 bases from J, leaving 10 bases between. The germline gives CDR1 SQVTM, CDR2 ANQGSEA. CDR3 nucleotide sequence: TGCAGCGTTGAGTCCGCGGGAGAGCAGTTCTTC. It is translated as CSVESAGEQFF.

The chain employs TRBV4-1 and TRBJ2-1, with TRBD1 identical over 10 bases. Trimming removed 0 bases from V and 12 bases from J; junction bases left unmatched: 5. Germline CDR1 MGHRA, CDR2 YSYEKL. CDR3 length: 14 amino acids. The CDR3 nucleotides read TGCGCCAGCAGCCAAGACGGGACAGGGGATGGGCAGTTCTTC. This codes for CASSQDGTGDGQFF.

The chain employs TRBV5-5 and TRBJ2-7; a weak D match, TRBD1 (6 bases). The V gene lost 2 bases and the J gene lost 4 bases, with 13 bases spanning the gap. The CDR3 runs to 14 residues. Germline V CDR1 and CDR2: SGHKS, YYEKEE (reference sequence). The CDR3 is CASSFDRRLYEQYF. DNA of the CDR3: TGTGCCAGCAGCTTTGACAGGCGACTATACGAGCAGTACTTC.

Only a few counts were recorded for this clonotype. V and J are TRBV25-1 and TRBJ1-1; TRBD1 might be the D (5 bases). V was shortened by 2 bases and J by 6 bases, with 16 bases between the two germline ends. CDR3 length equals 15 residues. Germline V gene lookup returns CDR1 MGHDK and CDR2 SYGVNS. CDR3 in amino acids: CASSERGEGFSEAFF. The CDR3 bases are TGTGCCAGCAGTGAAAGGGGTGAGGGATTTTCTGAAGCTTTCTTT.

The chain recombines TRBV4-3 with TRBJ1-6; 8 nucleotides line up with TRBD1. This CDR3 comprises 15 residues. Germline CDR1 reads LGHNA; CDR2 reads YSLEER. The V segment lost 0 bases and the J segment 8 bases; nucleotides outside the gene matches: 3. The CDR3, as DNA: TGCGCCAGCAGCCAAGAGCCAGGGGGCCATTCACCCCTCCACTTT. Amino acids: CASSQEPGGHSPLHF.

V and J are TRBV27 and TRBJ2-2, with a possible D match to TRBD1 (5 bases). There are 14 residues in the CDR3. Between the trimmed V and J ends, which lost 4 bases and 5 bases, there was a span of 11 bases. Germline values: CDR1 MNHEY, CDR2 SMNVEV (reference sequence). The CDR3 nucleotides are TGTGCCAGCAGTTGGGCAGGGCGGACCGGGGAGCTGTTTTTT. Translating gives CASSWAGRTGELFF.

This clonotype was detected a few times. This chain uses TRBV4-2 with TRBJ1-2, with TRBD1 as a possible D gene (6 bases). The CDR3 loop spans 15 amino acids. V dropped 7 bases and J dropped 0 bases, with 15 bases sitting between them. Germline-derived CDR1 and CDR2 are LGHNA and YNFKEQ. The CDR3 loop is CASKREDSSNYGYTF. The DNA of the CDR3 is TGTGCCAGCAAGCGGGAGGACAGCTCTAACTATGGCTACACCTTC.

The rearrangement joins TRBV7-2 to TRBJ1-4; D might be TRBD1 (5 bases). Between the trimmed V and J ends, which lost 5 bases and 7 bases, there was a span of 17 bases. CDR1 and CDR2 from the germline V gene are SGHTA and FQGNSA. CDR3 length: 15 residues. The CDR3 bases are TGTGCCAGCAGCATCAATCGGGGGTCAGCTGAAAAACTGTTTTTT. Amino acids: CASSINRGSAEKLFF.

The DNA for the CDR3 is TGCGCCAGCAGCCAAGAACGGGGACCTCGGGGCTACACCTTC. As protein: CASSQERGPRGYTF. The chain joins TRBV4-3 to TRBJ1-2; D may be TRBD1 (5 bases). CDR1 is LGHNA and CDR2 is YSLEER in the germline V gene. Deletions cut 0 bases from V and 8 bases from J, with 13 bases between. The CDR3 is 14 amino acids.

This chain connects TRBV29-1 to TRBJ1-4; maybe TRBD1 (5 bases). V was trimmed by 7 bases and J by 2 bases, leaving 8 bases between them. Germline assignment: CDR1 SQVTM and CDR2 ANQGSEA. The CDR3 has 12 amino acids. CDR3: CSGRDTNEKLFF. Written as DNA, the CDR3 is TGCAGCGGCAGGGATACTAATGAAAAACTGTTTTTT.

This chain connects TRBV7-2 to TRBJ1-2, with D perhaps matching TRBD1 (5 bases). Germline V CDR1 and CDR2: SGHTA, FQGNSA. V lost 5 bases and J lost 0, with 13 bases in between. There are 15 residues in the CDR3. CDR3 DNA sequence: TGTGCCAGCAGCGGGGTTAGGACACCTAACTATGGCTACACCTTC. Translating it yields CASSGVRTPNYGYTF.

This rearrangement joins TRBV6-6 to TRBJ2-5; D not resolved. The end of the DNA is better explained by TRBJ2-7, so the J call may be wrong. Germline lookup yields CDR1 MNHNY and CDR2 SVGAGI (reference sequence). The CDR3 has 12 residues. CDR3 bases: TGTGCCAGCGTAGGGCGCGCGTCCGAGCAGTACTTC. It codes for CASVGRASEQYF.

The chain employs TRBV7-6 and TRBJ2-4, with no clear D. The CDR3 runs 13 residues. The germline CDR1 and CDR2 sequences are SGHVS and FNYEAQ. Trimming left V 1 base short and J 11 bases short, with 12 bases between. CDR3 nucleotides: TGTGCCAGCAGCTTAGTTGAACGGAACTTTCAGTACTTC. It yields the protein CASSLVERNFQYF.

The chain is built from TRBV20-1 and TRBJ2-7; D is perhaps TRBD1 (5 bases). Between the trimmed V and J ends, which lost 0 bases and 2 bases, there was a span of 20 bases. This CDR3 has 17 amino acids. The germline V gene has CDR1 DFQATT and CDR2 SNEGSKA (reference sequence). The CDR3 DNA is TGCAGTGCTAGAGATCAGGGTGCGGCCCTACCGCCCTACGAGCAGTACTTC. Protein product: CSARDQGAALPPYEQYF.

This chain connects TRBV7-9 to TRBJ2-7; maybe TRBD1 (6 bases). Germline values: CDR1 SEHNR, CDR2 FQNEAQ (reference sequence). Between the trimmed V and J ends, which lost 9 bases and 1 base, there was a span of 13 bases. The CDR3 has 13 residues. The CDR3 DNA reads as TGTGCCAGTATTAAGGGGGATTCCTACGAGCAGTACTTC. Translation: CASIKGDSYEQYF. Filled out from reference TRBV7-9 and TRBJ2-7, the complete variable domain reads DTGVSQNPRHKITKRGQNVTFRCDPISEHNRLYWYRQTLGQGPEFLTYFQNEAQLEKSRLLSDRFSAERPKGSFSTLEIQRTEQGDSAMYLCASIKGDSYEQYFGPGTRLTVT.

This clonotype was observed many times. The chain recombines TRBV11-2 with TRBJ2-5, with no clear D. The V and J ends lost 5 bases and 2 bases respectively, with 15 bases between them. Germline CDR1 SGHAT, CDR2 FQNNGV. The CDR3 covers 15 residues. Here the CDR3 reads CASSLSVPSQETQYF. In nucleotides, the CDR3 is TGTGCCAGCAGCCTCAGTGTCCCCTCTCAAGAGACCCAGTACTTC.

The V gene is TRBV27, the J gene TRBJ2-3; unclear D gene. Germline V gives CDR1 MNHEY, CDR2 SMNVEV (reference sequence). CDR3 length: 14 amino acids. V shed 5 bases and J shed 2 bases, with 11 bases lying between them. This CDR3 is CASSPSELTDTQYF. The CDR3 nucleotides are TGTGCCAGCAGTCCCTCTGAACTCACAGATACGCAGTATTTT.

The chain uses TRBV3-1 and TRBJ1-1; a weak D match, TRBD1 (6 bases). Germline V lookup: CDR1 LGHDT, CDR2 YNNKEL (reference sequence). V was cut by 5 bases and J by 10 bases, with 29 bases left in between. This CDR3 has 17 residues. CDR3 in amino acids: CASSTPRFRSRTDLAFF. The DNA for the CDR3 is TGTGCCAGCAGCACCCCAAGATTCCGAAGTAGGACAGATTTAGCTTTCTTT.

Comment on this clonotype: This could be a read error, since a much larger clone is one nucleotide away. The chain is built from TRBV29-1 and TRBJ2-4, with D possibly matching TRBD1 (6 bases). Germline CDR1 SQVTM, CDR2 ANQGSEA. V gave up 6 bases and J gave up 15 bases, with 30 bases separating them. The CDR3 extends over 15 amino acids. The CDR3 sequence: CSVNTGRPVADERYF. The CDR3, as DNA: TGCAGCGTAAACACAGGGAGACCGGTAGCCGACGAGCGGTACTTC.

Here the CDR3 reads CASSSGLKAQYF. In DNA form, the CDR3 reads TGTGCCAGCAGCTCGGGACTAAAGGCGCAGTATTTT. The chain links TRBV3-1 to TRBJ2-3, with 7 bases matching TRBD2. CDR1 and CDR2 from the germline V gene are LGHDT and YNNKEL (reference sequence). Losses at the gene ends were 5 bases for V and 10 bases for J; bases not matched to a gene: 6. The CDR3 totals 12 residues.

This clonotype was picked up a small number of times. The V gene is TRBV27, the J gene TRBJ2-3, with D uncertain. CDR1 MNHEY and CDR2 SMNVEV come from the germline V gene (reference sequence). The length of the CDR3 is 15 residues. V shed 3 bases and J shed 0 bases, with 10 bases lying between them. The CDR3 bases are TGTGCCAGCAGTTTTGGCAGCTCTAGCACAGATACGCAGTATTTT. Translated: CASSFGSSSTDTQYF.